This TCR beta chain was retrieved from a study of CXCR3-negative and CXCR3-positive naive CD8 T cells. Whole-study results and caveats: CXCR3-positive naive cells carried more hydrophobic TRB CDR3s than CXCR3-negative naive cells did. Unlike memory cells, which differed, naive CXCR3-negative and CXCR3-positive cells had similar TRBV-TRBJ usage.

Each TRB cDNA library was prepared by 5' RACE (with UMI labels). Following a re-call of the 5' RACE reads, TCRdb has one entry per CDR3 protein and lacks DNA. This sample contains under 6,000 distinct CDR3 sequences. This clonotype is identified as medium-sized from frequency. Its target is unknown. Germline CDR1 reads MNHEY; CDR2 reads SVGAGI. The length of the CDR3 is 11 residues. The chain links TRBV6-5 to TRBJ1-2. Sequenced sample: naive CXCR3+ CD8+ T cells from blood. Subset specified: CD45RO-CCR7+CD27+CD95- naive CD8+ T cells expressing CXCR3 (TNR3+). The receptor was derived from a human donor in good health. Some clones in this sample may be carry-over from other donors' samples. CDR3 sequence reads: CASQGPYGYTF.